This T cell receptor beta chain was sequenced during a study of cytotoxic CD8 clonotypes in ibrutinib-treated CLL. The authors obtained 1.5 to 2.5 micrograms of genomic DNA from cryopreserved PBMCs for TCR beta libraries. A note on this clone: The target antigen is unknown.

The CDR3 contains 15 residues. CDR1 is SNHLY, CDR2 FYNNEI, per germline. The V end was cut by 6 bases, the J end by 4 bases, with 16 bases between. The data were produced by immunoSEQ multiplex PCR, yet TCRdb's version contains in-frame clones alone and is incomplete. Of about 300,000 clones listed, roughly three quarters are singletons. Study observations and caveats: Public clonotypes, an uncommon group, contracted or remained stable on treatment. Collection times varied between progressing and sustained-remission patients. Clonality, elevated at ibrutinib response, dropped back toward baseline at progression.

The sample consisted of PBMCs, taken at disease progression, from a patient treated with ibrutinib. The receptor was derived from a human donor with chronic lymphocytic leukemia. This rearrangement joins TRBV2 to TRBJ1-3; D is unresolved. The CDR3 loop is CASSPSGGIGNTIYF. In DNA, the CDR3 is TGTGCCAGCAGCCCAAGTGGAGGGATCGGAAACACCATATATTTT. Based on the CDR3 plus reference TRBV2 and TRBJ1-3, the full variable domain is EPEVTQTPSHQVTQMGQEVILRCVPISNHLYFYWYRQILGQKVEFLVSFYNNEISEKSEIFDDQFSVERPDGSNFTLKIRSTKLEDSAMYFCASSPSGGIGNTIYFGEGSWLTVV.